The next 15 T cell receptor beta chains were all read from a single sample in a study of cytomegalovirus exposure and HLA in healthy donors. The PCR contained 60 Vbeta and 13 Jbeta primers. The protocol was immunoSEQ multiplex PCR, while the TCRdb copy is restricted to in-frame clones and leaves out a portion. The sample includes 110,000 to 150,000 clones, 74% of them seen just once. Sequenced sample: PBMCs. Receptors were obtained from a man younger than 35 in good health and CMV-seropositive.

This chain links TRBV6-6 with TRBJ2-3, with D possibly being TRBD2 (5 bases). The CDR3 covers 12 residues. The ends were cut back, 10 bases at V and 4 bases at J, with 12 bases in the middle. Germline loops: CDR1 MNHNY, CDR2 SVGAGI (reference sequence). The CDR3 coding sequence is TGTGCCACCCGCGGAGGCCCAGATACGCAGTATTTT. It is translated as CATRGGPDTQYF.

V gene TRBV27 combines with J gene TRBJ2-4; possible D gene TRBD2, 5 bases. This CDR3 is built from 13 residues. Germline lookup yields CDR1 MNHEY and CDR2 SMNVEV (reference sequence). Trimming left V 2 bases short and J 3 bases short, with 5 bases between. CDR3 sequence (DNA): TGTGCCAGCAGTTTAACTAGCAAAAACATTCAGTACTTC. Translated: CASSLTSKNIQYF.

J is TRBJ1-2 and V is TRBV19; TRBD1 might be the D (6 bases). Trimming removed 2 bases at V and 6 bases at J, with 10 bases between. The CDR3 is made up of 13 amino acids. The germline V gene encodes CDR1 LNHDA and CDR2 SQIVND (reference sequence). The CDR3 coding sequence is TGTGCCAGTAGTATACTACAGGGAAATGGCTACACCTTC. Residues: CASSILQGNGYTF.

The rearrangement links TRBV19 to TRBJ1-5; 7 nucleotides align to TRBD1. With 1 base clipped from V and 5 bases from J, the junction kept 5 bases outside the gene matches. The CDR3 sequence is 15 residues long. Per the germline V gene, CDR1 is LNHDA and CDR2 is SQIVND (reference sequence). CDR3 nucleotides: TGTGCCAGTAGTATAGGGGGACAGCCTTATCAGCCCCAGCATTTT. Translating it yields CASSIGGQPYQPQHF.

This clone was counted a few times. V and J are TRBV5-4 and TRBJ2-1; no clear D gene. The CDR3 sequence is 15 residues long. V lost 1 base and J 0 bases, leaving 8 bases between the germline ends. CDR1 is SGHNT, CDR2 YYREEE, per germline (reference sequence). The chain's CDR3 is CASSLSVSSYNEQFF. CDR3 coding DNA: TGTGCCAGCAGCTTGTCGGTGAGCTCCTACAATGAGCAGTTCTTC.

The chain recombines TRBV6-1 with TRBJ1-1; D possibly corresponds to TRBD1 (5 bases). Germline loops: CDR1 MNHNS, CDR2 SASEGT. Between the trimmed V and J ends, which lost 9 bases and 5 bases, there was a span of 16 bases. There are 13 residues in the CDR3. CDR3 in DNA: TGTGCCAGGTCTTCTCCAGGGAGGACTGAAGCTTTCTTT. Translation: CARSSPGRTEAFF.

The chain has TRBV10-3 and TRBJ1-1, with D possibly matching TRBD1 (5 bases). Germline CDR1 ENHRY, CDR2 SYGVKD. V lost 0 bases and J 1 base, leaving 9 bases between the germline ends. CDR3 length: 15 amino acids. CDR3 region: CAISESTGGNTEAFF. CDR3 nucleotide sequence: TGTGCCATCAGTGAGTCTACCGGGGGGAACACTGAAGCTTTCTTT.

The chain combines TRBV30 with TRBJ1-1; D is perhaps TRBD1 (5 bases). Germline-derived CDR1 and CDR2 are GTSNPN and SVGIG (reference sequence). This CDR3 is 14 amino acids long. Between the trimmed V and J ends, which lost 5 bases and 3 bases, there was a span of 16 bases. CDR3 sequence: CAWDYGGTDTEAFF. CDR3 in DNA: TGTGCCTGGGATTACGGGGGTACGGACACTGAAGCTTTCTTT.

The chain has TRBV4-3 and TRBJ1-2; D possibly corresponds to TRBD1 (6 bases). Trimming stripped 0 bases from V and 7 bases from J, with 18 bases between. This CDR3 has 16 residues. Germline V CDR1 and CDR2: LGHNA, YSLEER. CDR3 region: CASSQEGRGRVTGYTF. The CDR3 DNA reads as TGCGCCAGCAGCCAAGAGGGCAGGGGCCGGGTAACTGGCTACACCTTC.

This clone was recorded a few times. This chain connects TRBV4-1 to TRBJ2-5; 13 bases are shared with TRBD2. With 1 base clipped from V and 7 bases from J, the junction kept 9 bases outside the gene matches. This CDR3 has 17 residues. CDR1 is MGHRA, CDR2 YSYEKL, per germline. CDR3 nucleotide sequence: TGCGCCAGCAGCCAAGGTTTACTAGCGGGAGGGTTAGGGACCCAGTACTTC. Translated, it gives CASSQGLLAGGLGTQYF.

The chain combines TRBV4-1 with TRBJ1-3; TRBD1 is a possible D gene (6 bases). Germline-derived CDR1 and CDR2 are MGHRA and YSYEKL. Trimming removed 3 bases from V and 5 bases from J, with 14 bases in between. The CDR3 has 15 amino acids. The CDR3 nucleotides are TGCGCCAGCAGCCAGGGTCGGGGGGGCAGAAACACCATATATTTT. Residues: CASSQGRGGRNTIYF.

The V call is TRBV27, the J call TRBJ2-7; 8 bases agree with TRBD1. V gave up 4 bases and J gave up 3 bases; unmatched junction bases: 8. The CDR3 length is 15 residues. Per germline, CDR1 MNHEY and CDR2 SMNVEV (reference sequence). For the CDR3, the DNA is TGTGCCAGCAGTTCCCGGGACAGGCGCGGCTACGAGCAGTACTTC. This sequence encodes CASSSRDRRGYEQYF.

This clone appeared a few times. The rearrangement links TRBV2 to TRBJ1-1; D is undetermined. This CDR3 spans 12 amino acids. Germline assignment: CDR1 SNHLY and CDR2 FYNNEI. Trimming took 6 bases from V and 7 from J, leaving 12 bases between them. The CDR3 DNA is TGTGCCAGCAGCTTCAGCGGCATTGAAGCTTTCTTT. Protein product: CASSFSGIEAFF.

This clone has only one observation. This chain uses TRBV28 with TRBJ1-4; D unresolved. The germline CDR1 and CDR2 sequences are MDHEN and SYDVKM. CDR3 size: 17 residues. V shed 8 bases and J shed 6 bases, with 25 bases lying between them. CDR3 amino acids: CASCSPPGNGVDEKLFF. Here the CDR3 DNA reads TGTGCCAGCTGCTCTCCCCCCGGGAACGGGGTGGATGAAAAACTGTTTTTT.

This clone was found once. A read error may produce the germline difference seen at one junction end. The identical CDR3 is also encoded by other nucleotide sequences in the sample. The chain recombines TRBV6-5 with TRBJ1-5; 7 bases fit TRBD1. This CDR3 contains 15 residues. CDR1 and CDR2 (germline): MNHEY, SVGAGI. CDR3 in amino acids: CASSYSGGSNQPQHF. The DNA of the CDR3 is TGTGCCAGCAGCTACTCAGGGGGAAGCAATCAGCCCCAGCATTTT.